This TCR beta chain was identified during a study of post-analysis software for immune sequencing data. Points from the study as a whole: With TRBV5-6, TRBV5-1 and TRBV20-1 included, about five TRBV segments were more frequent in patients than in controls.

Unique molecular identifiers were present in the TCR beta cDNA libraries. TCRdb reprocessed the PCR reads via MiXCR and lists one record per CDR3 protein. This sample has hundreds of thousands of distinct CDR3 sequences, with approximately 57% found just once. For this clonotype: Its specificity is unknown.

Trimming took 5 bases from V and 12 from J; bases not matched to a gene: 6. The CDR3 runs 12 residues. Sequencing was carried out using blood. The receptor was isolated from a girl aged 10 to 17 with multiple sclerosis. V usage is TRBV12-3 or TRBV12-4 and J usage is TRBJ2-1, with TRBD1 matching 8 bases. The CDR3 protein is CASSPGGVVQFF. The CDR3 DNA is TGTGCCAGCAGTCCAGGGGGCGTAGTGCAGTTCTTC.